Below, 13 T cell receptor beta chains from the same sample are listed, as sequenced in a study of T cell responses to AZD1222 COVID-19 vaccine. Only in-frame clones appear in the TCRdb table, and some are missing; sequencing was by immunoSEQ multiplex PCR. This sample yields approximately 150,000 clones, of which 90% to 95% are seen a single time; roughly 1.3% belongs to the top ten. The source material was peripheral blood, sampled 28 days after the second AZD1222 dose. The source is an adult who received the AZD1222 COVID-19 vaccine.

The chain combines TRBV5-4 with TRBJ2-7; TRBD1 aligns across 9 bases. Germline assignment: CDR1 SGHNT and CDR2 YYREEE (reference sequence). Losses at the gene ends were 4 bases for V and 0 bases for J; bases not matched to a gene: 8. CDR3 size: 16 residues. As DNA, the CDR3 is TGTGCCAGCAGCGCACGGACAGGGGTTAACTCCTACGAGCAGTACTTC. It encodes CASSARTGVNSYEQYF.

The chain has TRBV11-2 and TRBJ1-6; possibly TRBD1 for D (6 bases). The germline CDR1 and CDR2 sequences are SGHAT and FQNNGV. The V end was cut by 5 bases, the J end by 3 bases, with 11 bases between. The CDR3 spans 15 residues. The chain's CDR3 is CASSQGTLYNSPLHF. CDR3 sequence (DNA): TGTGCCAGCAGCCAGGGGACGCTCTATAATTCACCCCTCCACTTT.

The V gene is TRBV28, the J gene TRBJ1-5; 7 bases fit TRBD1. The CDR3 is made up of 15 amino acids. Germline-derived CDR1 and CDR2 are MDHEN and SYDVKM. Trimming at V came to 4 bases and at J to 0 bases, leaving 3 bases not matched to a gene. The CDR3 here is CASSWGTDSNQPQHF. The DNA for the CDR3 is TGTGCCAGCAGTTGGGGGACAGATAGCAATCAGCCCCAGCATTTT. The full variable domain, with the rest looked up from reference TRBV28 and TRBJ1-5, is DVKVTQSSRYLVKRTGEKVFLECVQDMDHENMFWYRQDPGLGLRLIYFSYDVKMKEKGDIPEGYSVSREKKERFSLILESASTNQTSMYLCASSWGTDSNQPQHFGDGTRLSIL.

This chain links TRBV9 with TRBJ1-1, with 8 bases identical to TRBD1. The CDR3 loop spans 17 amino acids. Germline CDR1 SGDLS, CDR2 YYNGEE. J was trimmed by 0 bases and V by 4 bases; bases with no gene match: 11. In nucleotides, the CDR3 is TGTGCCAGCAGCTCCCCCTCGGGGACAGGCGTGAACACTGAAGCTTTCTTT. Translating it yields CASSSPSGTGVNTEAFF. The entire variable domain, with the rest obtained from reference TRBV9 and TRBJ1-1, is as follows: DSGVTQTPKHLITATGQRVTLRCSPRSGDLSVYWYQQSLDQGLQFLIQYYNGEERAKGNILERFSAQQFPDLHSELNLSSLELGDSALYFCASSSPSGTGVNTEAFFGQGTRLTVV.

The V gene is TRBV7-2, the J gene TRBJ2-7; 8 positions agree with TRBD2. The CDR3 is made up of 17 amino acids. Germline V gene sequence: CDR1 SGHTA, CDR2 FQGNSA. Trimming cost V 1 base and J 3 bases; bases outside gene matches: 11. For the CDR3, the DNA is TGTGCCAGCAGCTTAGAGGTTGGGACTAGTTCACACTACGAGCAGTACTTC. Translated, it gives CASSLEVGTSSHYEQYF.

J is TRBJ1-1 and V is TRBV7-9, with 9 bases identical to TRBD1. This CDR3 contains 16 residues. Per germline, CDR1 SEHNR and CDR2 FQNEAQ (reference sequence). J lost 4 bases, V lost 7 bases, and 13 bases had no gene match. CDR3 in amino acids: CASTTRTGDSSTEAFF. CDR3 sequence (DNA): TGTGCCAGCACCACACGGACAGGGGATTCAAGCACTGAAGCTTTCTTT.

This chain links TRBV3-1 (or the pseudogene TRBV3-2) with TRBJ2-7, with 7 bases identical to TRBD1. Germline V gives CDR1 LGHDT, CDR2 YNNKEL (reference sequence). The CDR3 length is 14 residues. Trimming at V came to 1 base and at J to 2 bases, leaving 2 bases not matched to a gene. CDR3 in DNA: TGTGCCAGCAGCCAAGGGGACAGAGCCTACGAGCAGTACTTC. It yields the protein CASSQGDRAYEQYF.

The rearrangement joins TRBV7-2 to TRBJ1-2, with a weak D call TRBD1 (5 bases). The germline V and J ends were trimmed by 6 bases and 4 bases, with 18 bases remaining between them. CDR3 size: 15 residues. Germline V CDR1 and CDR2: SGHTA, FQGNSA. In DNA form, the CDR3 reads TGTGCCAGCAGAGGAGGGATAGGGGCCGGCTATGGCTACACCTTC. Residues: CASRGGIGAGYGYTF.

This chain links TRBV3-1 (or the pseudogene TRBV3-2) with TRBJ1-3; no firm D call. Germline V gives CDR1 LGHDT, CDR2 YNNKEL (reference sequence). The CDR3 covers 14 residues. Deletions cut 0 bases from V and 4 bases from J, with 7 bases between. CDR3 loop: CASSQDIRGNTIYF. CDR3 DNA: TGTGCCAGCAGCCAAGACATTAGGGGAAACACCATATATTTT.

This clone appeared once. The gene calls are TRBV20-1 and TRBJ2-5; 7 bases fit TRBD2. This CDR3 is built from 13 residues. In germline, CDR1 is DFQATT, CDR2 SNEGSKA (reference sequence). V shed 3 bases, J shed 2 bases, and the junction held 3 bases outside the gene matches. The CDR3 DNA reads as TGCAGTGCTAGTGGGCGGGGGCAAGAGACCCAGTACTTC. Translated: CSASGRGQETQYF.

CDR3 nucleotide sequence: TGTGCCAGCAGTTACGGCCAACAGTCACCCCGGTACGAGCAGTACTTC. Translating gives CASSYGQQSPRYEQYF. The chain couples TRBV6-2 or TRBV6-3 to TRBJ2-7; the D is unclear. The CDR3 runs to 16 residues. The germline V gene has CDR1 MNHEY and CDR2 SVGEGT. V was cut by 2 bases and J by 4 bases, with 18 bases left in between.

The V call is TRBV6-6, the J call TRBJ1-4; 7 bases align to TRBD1. CDR3 length: 14 residues. The V and J ends lost 5 bases and 8 bases, in that order; junction bases with no gene match: 8. Germline V gives CDR1 MNHNY, CDR2 SVGAGI (reference sequence). The CDR3 DNA follows: TGTGCCAGCAGTAACACCGGGACAGCCGAAAAACTGTTTTTT. Protein sequence: CASSNTGTAEKLFF.

The genes are TRBV12-5 and TRBJ2-1; 9 bases fit TRBD1. The CDR3 extends over 16 amino acids. Germline values: CDR1 LGHNT, CDR2 FRNRAP. J gave up 2 bases and V 5 bases, and 7 bases lay outside the gene matches. CDR3 sequence reads: CASGLGTGWPYNEQFF. CDR3 nucleotides: TGTGCTAGTGGTCTCGGGACAGGGTGGCCCTACAATGAGCAGTTCTTC.